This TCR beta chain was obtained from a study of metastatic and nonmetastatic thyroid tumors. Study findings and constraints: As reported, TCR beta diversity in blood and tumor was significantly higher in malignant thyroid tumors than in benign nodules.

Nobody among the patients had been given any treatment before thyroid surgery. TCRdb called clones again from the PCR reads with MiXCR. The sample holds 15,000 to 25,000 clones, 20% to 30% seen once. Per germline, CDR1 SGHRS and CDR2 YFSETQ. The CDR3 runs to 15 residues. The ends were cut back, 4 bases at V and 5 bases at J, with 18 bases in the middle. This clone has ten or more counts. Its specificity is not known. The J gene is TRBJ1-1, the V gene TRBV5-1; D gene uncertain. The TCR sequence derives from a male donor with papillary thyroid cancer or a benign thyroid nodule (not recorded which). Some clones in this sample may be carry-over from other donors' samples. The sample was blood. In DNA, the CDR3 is TGCGCCAGCAGCCTCCAATGGGATTCGGAAACTGAAGCTTTCTTT. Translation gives CASSLQWDSETEAFF.